Each of the 9 T cell receptor beta chains below was sequenced from the same sample in a study of glioma-infiltrating T cells. The iRepertoire nested amplicon-rescue multiplex PCR amplified TCR alpha and beta CDR3s from RNA. TCRdb re-analysed the multiplex PCR reads in MiXCR, keeping a single row per CDR3 protein. The sample holds roughly 350,000 distinct CDR3 sequences; around 45% are singletons and the top ten take more than 10%. Sequencing was carried out using glioma tissue, nonneoplastic brain tissue, or PBMCs (not recorded which). These receptors all come from a human donor with low-grade glioma or glioblastoma, undergoing nonglioma brain surgery, or in good health (not recorded which).

In this sample, this clonotype turned up once. The junction and the germline gene differ at one end; a read error may be behind it. The rearrangement joins TRBV6-1 to TRBJ1-2; a possible D gene is TRBD1 (5 bases). This CDR3 region has 14 residues. Looked up from germline, CDR1 is MNHNS and CDR2 is SASEGT. The chain's CDR3 is CASSETGGNYDYTF. The CDR3 bases are TGTGCCAGCAGTGAAACAGGTGGAAACTATGACTACACCTTC.

The chain employs TRBV28 and TRBJ2-7; 11 bases are shared with TRBD1. The J call may not be correct, given that the DNA end is closer to TRBJ2-3. The CDR3 spans 16 residues. Per the germline V gene, CDR1 is MDHEN and CDR2 is SYDVKM. The CDR3 DNA reads TGTGCCAGCAGTTACCCACCGGGACAGGGGGGCCTTGAGCAGTATTTT. Amino acid sequence: CASSYPPGQGGLEQYF.

The rearrangement joins TRBV2 to TRBJ2-1, with 9 bases fitting TRBD2. Germline CDR1 is SNHLY and CDR2 is FYNNEI. This CDR3 is 14 amino acids long. Unmatched junction bases numbered 9, after V lost 5 bases and J lost 10 bases. The CDR3 DNA is TGTGCCAGCAGTATTCGCGGGAGGGCCTGGGAGCAGTTCTTC. Translation gives CASSIRGRAWEQFF.

The genes are TRBV20-1 and TRBJ2-3, with TRBD2 matching over 9 bases. V shed 4 bases and J 4 bases; nucleotides not matched to a gene: 12. CDR3 length: 16 amino acids. Per the germline V gene, CDR1 is DFQATT and CDR2 is SNEGSKA (reference sequence). The CDR3 loop reads CSAKDSSSGRADTQYF. The CDR3 DNA is TGCAGTGCTAAAGATAGTAGTAGCGGGAGAGCAGATACGCAGTATTTT.

This clonotype was recorded once. A much larger clone lies one base from this, so it may be a read error. The V and J genes are TRBV28 and TRBJ1-2; 7 nucleotides align to TRBD1. V lost 11 bases, J lost 6 bases, and 9 bases stayed unmatched. CDR1 is MDHEN, CDR2 SYDVKM, per germline. The length of the CDR3 is 12 residues. CDR3 sequence: CAPTDRANGYTF. CDR3 nucleotide sequence: TGTGCCCCCACTGACAGGGCTAATGGCTACACCTTC.

With respect to this clonotype: Its ends do not fully match the called genes, so a read error is possible. The chain recombines TRBV6-9 with TRBJ1-2; 7 bases are shared with TRBD1. This CDR3 is 15 amino acids long. CDR1 and CDR2 (germline): MNHGY, SVAAGI. This CDR3 reads CAGSLGQEINYGYTF. DNA of the CDR3: TGTGCCGGCAGCTTAGGACAGGAAATTAACTATGGCTACACCTTC.

The chain links TRBV19 to TRBJ1-5, with D possibly TRBD1 on 6 matching bases. The CDR3 extends over 15 amino acids. Germline CDR1 LNHDA, CDR2 SQIVND (reference sequence). V was pared by 8 bases and J by 3 bases, with 17 bases between. CDR3 amino acids: CASRRGGRDNQPQHF. The CDR3 DNA is TGTGCCAGTCGGCGGGGGGGCAGAGACAATCAGCCCCAGCATTTT. Full variable domain (missing parts from reference TRBV19 and TRBJ1-5): DGGITQSPKYLFRKEGQNVTLSCEQNLNHDAMYWYRQDPGQGLRLIYYSQIVNDFQKGDIAEGYSVSREKKESFPLTVTSAQKNPTAFYLCASRRGGRDNQPQHFGDGTRLSIL.

There are a few counts of this clonotype. This chain joins TRBV7-2 and TRBJ2-7; a possible D gene is TRBD1 (6 bases). CDR1 SGHTA and CDR2 FQGNSA come from the germline V gene. The V and J ends lost 4 bases and 1 base respectively, with 14 bases between them. The CDR3 is 15 amino acids. As DNA, the CDR3 is TGTGCCAGCAGCTCAGAACAGGGTTGGTCCTACGAGCAGTACTTC. Its protein product is CASSSEQGWSYEQYF.

This clonotype turned up a few times. This chain links TRBV19 with TRBJ1-3, with D perhaps TRBD1 (5 bases). V was trimmed by 5 bases and J by 4 bases, leaving 12 bases between them. This CDR3 has 14 amino acids. Per germline, CDR1 LNHDA and CDR2 SQIVND (reference sequence). The CDR3 bases are TGTGCCAGTAGTCCTTCCGGGACGGGAAACACCATATATTTT. Translation gives CASSPSGTGNTIYF.